This T cell receptor (beta chain) came from a study of blood T cell repertoires in COVID-19. Study summary: COVID-19 samples, acute and convalescent, were from the United States, Italy and Spain.

This clone was observed once. Original analysis: Amplification from reference gene primers served as the basis for estimated nucleated cell counts. Produced via immunoSEQ multiplex PCR; TCRdb's table is partial and in-frame only. V, J and clone size derive from that table, while D and trimming were established from the DNA sequence. Of approximately 350,000 clones in the sample, 87% are singletons; the top ten hold about 6%. J lost 7 bases, V lost 6 bases, and 8 bases had no gene match. This CDR3 region has 14 residues. From germline, CDR1 is MNHEY and CDR2 SVGAGI. This receptor was obtained from a woman aged 50 to 65 with COVID-19, enrolled during active disease. The V call is TRBV6-5, the J call TRBJ1-2; 10 positions agree with TRBD1. The sample taken for sequencing was peripheral blood. The CDR3 DNA reads as TGTGCCAGCAGACTCGACGGGACAGGGGCTGGCTACACCTTC. As protein: CASRLDGTGAGYTF.